One T cell receptor beta chain is described in this entry. Other nucleotide sequences in the sample specify the same CDR3. The germline V and J ends were trimmed by 0 bases and 3 bases, with 7 bases remaining between them. CDR3 length: 13 amino acids. Germline-derived CDR1 and CDR2 are SGDLS and YYNGEE. The authors loaded 200 ng DNA, 30,000 to 35,000 T cell genomes, into sorted-subset replicate PCRs. The protocol was immunoSEQ multiplex PCR, while the TCRdb copy is restricted to in-frame clones and leaves out a portion. Altogether about 2 million clones are present, less than 95% being singletons, with the ten largest covering approximately 1%. The data belong to a study of shared clonotypes between healthy human individuals. Naive CD8 cells lacked CD45RO and underwent positive selection for CCR7, leaving out terminally differentiated effector memory CD45RA+ cells.

The chain uses TRBV9 and TRBJ2-7, with TRBD2 as a possible D gene (6 bases). This receptor was taken from a man younger than 35 in good health. The sample was naive CD8+ T cells sorted from blood. The CDR3: CASSVGTNYEQYF. The CDR3 DNA is TGTGCCAGCAGCGTAGGGACTAACTACGAGCAGTACTTC. Using reference TRBV9 and TRBJ2-7 for the parts outside the CDR3, the full variable domain is DSGVTQTPKHLITATGQRVTLRCSPRSGDLSVYWYQQSLDQGLQFLIQYYNGEERAKGNILERFSAQQFPDLHSELNLSSLELGDSALYFCASSVGTNYEQYFGPGTRLTVT.